A selection of T cell receptor beta chains follows, all from one sample in a study of control samples from healthy donors and cancer patients. Repertoires were generated with immunoSEQ multiplex PCR, while TCRdb's copy carries only in-frame clones and drops some. Of some 120,000 clones listed, around 93% are singletons. The sequencing sample was made of blood. These receptors came from a man younger than 35 in good health. The CDR3 runs from the conserved cysteine through the conserved F or W. The D gene is left open where the match is weak. A clone size is listed for some rows: how often the clone was seen (once, few, many), or a class if it is expanded.

D	length	size	V	J	CDR3	DNA
TRBD2	13	NA	TRBV27	TRBJ2-3	CASSFGGRDTQYF	TGTGCCAGCAGTTTCGGCGGGAGAGATACGCAGTATTTT
TRBD1	18	NA	TRBV12-5	TRBJ1-4	CASGLVHRGGGGGEKLFF	TGTGCTAGTGGTTTGGTACACAGGGGTGGAGGCGGCGGGGAAAAACTGTTTTTT
NA	15	NA	TRBV7-9	TRBJ1-3	CASSLGGGLGSTIYF	TGTGCCAGCAGCTTAGGAGGGGGGCTCGGAAGCACCATATATTTT
TRBD1	15	NA	TRBV10-3	TRBJ2-7	CAISDGQGTSYEQYF	TGTGCCATCAGTGACGGACAGGGAACGTCCTACGAGCAGTACTTC
TRBD1	15	NA	TRBV5-5	TRBJ2-3	CASSLGDRATDTQYF	TGTGCCAGCAGCTTGGGGGACAGGGCCACAGATACGCAGTATTTT
NA	15	NA	TRBV18	TRBJ1-6	CASSGTGTGDSPLHF	TGTGCCAGCTCAGGTACCGGGACGGGGGATTCACCCCTCCACTTT
NA	14	NA	TRBV19	TRBJ2-1	CASKEGISYNEQFF	TGTGCCAGTAAGGAGGGGATCTCCTACAATGAGCAGTTCTTC
TRBD1	13	NA	TRBV2	TRBJ1-2	CASSRTGDYGYTF	TGTGCCAGCAGCCGTACAGGGGACTATGGCTACACCTTC
TRBD1	15	NA	TRBV6-6	TRBJ2-7	CASSGQGSDYYEQYF	TGTGCCAGCTCAGGACAGGGCTCTGACTACTACGAGCAGTACTTC
NA	14	NA	TRBV6-6	TRBJ1-2	CASSYIRANYGYTF	TGTGCCAGCAGTTACATCAGAGCTAACTATGGCTACACCTTC
TRBD1	16	NA	TRBV5-1	TRBJ2-6	CASSATGGSGANVLTF	TGCGCCAGCAGCGCGACAGGGGGCTCTGGGGCCAACGTCCTGACTTTC
TRBD2	17	NA	TRBV4-1	TRBJ2-1	CASSQPGLAGGYNEQFF	TGCGCCAGCAGCCAGCCGGGACTAGCGGGGGGGTACAATGAGCAGTTCTTC
TRBD1	15	NA	TRBV18	TRBJ1-1	CASSLRDSLNTEAFF	TGTGCCAGCTCACTCCGGGACAGTTTGAACACTGAAGCTTTCTTT
TRBD1	14	NA	TRBV3-1/TRBV3-2	TRBJ2-7	CASSLTGASDEQYF	TGTGCCAGCAGCCTGACAGGGGCATCCGACGAGCAGTACTTC
NA	15	once	TRBV19	TRBJ1-6	CASSRPRGWNSPLHF	TGTGCCAGTAGTCGCCCGAGGGGGTGGAATTCACCCCTCCACTTT
TRBD1	15	NA	TRBV29-1	TRBJ1-1	CSVGGEGAKNTEAFF	TGCAGCGTTGGTGGAGAGGGGGCAAAGAACACTGAAGCTTTCTTT
TRBD1	13	once	TRBV7-9	TRBJ1-5	CASSLQGQQPQHF	TGTGCCAGCAGCCTACAGGGGCAACAGCCCCAGCATTTT
TRBD1	15	NA	TRBV5-1	TRBJ1-6	CASRRPDRNNSPLHF	TGCGCCAGCAGACGCCCGGACAGGAATAATTCACCCCTCCACTTT
NA	14	once	TRBV3-1/TRBV3-2	TRBJ1-5	CASSQGRVGRPQHF	TGTGCCAGCAGCCAAGGTAGGGTGGGGCGGCCCCAGCATTTT
TRBD1	16	NA	TRBV10-3	TRBJ2-5	CAISESGTGNQETQYF	TGTGCCATCAGTGAGTCAGGGACAGGGAACCAAGAGACCCAGTACTTC
NA	12	NA	TRBV28	TRBJ2-7	CATRSDTYEQYF	TGTGCCACCAGATCTGACACCTACGAGCAGTACTTC
NA	14	few	TRBV4-1	TRBJ2-2	CASSQAGVTGELFF	TGCGCCAGCAGCCAAGCAGGGGTCACCGGGGAGCTGTTTTTT
NA	16	NA	TRBV12-5	TRBJ2-3	CASGLFRDLREDTQYF	TGTGCTAGTGGTTTGTTCCGGGACTTACGCGAAGATACGCAGTATTTT
NA	15	NA	TRBV19	TRBJ1-6	CASKLLLNRDSPLHF	TGTGCCAGTAAGCTACTCCTAAATCGGGATTCACCCCTCCACTTT
NA	15	NA	TRBV10-3	TRBJ2-3	CAISDGGAGTDTQYF	TGTGCCATCAGTGATGGGGGGGCCGGCACAGATACGCAGTATTTT
NA	14	NA	TRBV3-1/TRBV3-2	TRBJ1-1	CASSLRSGNTEAFF	TGTGCCAGCAGCTTAAGATCGGGGAACACTGAAGCTTTCTTT
NA	13	few	TRBV30	TRBJ2-7	CAWRSVALHEQYF	TGTGCCTGGAGGAGTGTAGCGCTACACGAGCAGTACTTC
NA	15	NA	TRBV6-6	TRBJ1-4	CASSSLGRTNEKLFF	TGTGCCAGCAGTTCCCTGGGGCGAACTAATGAAAAACTGTTTTTT
TRBD2	15	NA	TRBV7-3	TRBJ2-7	CASSPGGGIPYEQYF	TGTGCCAGCAGCCCCGGGGGGGGGATCCCCTACGAGCAGTACTTC
NA	12	NA	TRBV28	TRBJ2-7	CASSSTVNEQYF	TGTGCCAGCAGCTCTACAGTTAACGAGCAGTACTTC
TRBD1	14	NA	TRBV30	TRBJ1-5	CAWSGTGGYQPQHF	TGTGCCTGGAGTGGAACAGGGGGATATCAGCCCCAGCATTTT
NA	14	NA	TRBV4-2	TRBJ1-5	CASSQVGENQPQHF	TGTGCCAGCAGCCAAGTGGGAGAAAATCAGCCCCAGCATTTT
TRBD1	18	NA	TRBV4-1	TRBJ2-7	CASSQVGQGAFSSYEQYF	TGCGCCAGCAGCCAAGTCGGACAGGGGGCTTTCAGCTCCTACGAGCAGTACTTC
NA	14	NA	TRBV6-5	TRBJ2-1	CASTPQGTNNEQFF	TGTGCCAGCACTCCACAGGGAACCAACAATGAGCAGTTCTTC
NA	17	NA	TRBV11-2	TRBJ2-7	CASSLVAAGTLSYEQYF	TGTGCCAGCAGCTTAGTAGCTGCGGGGACTCTCTCCTACGAGCAGTACTTC
NA	15	NA	TRBV19	TRBJ1-6	CASSSRPRSDSPLHF	TGTGCCAGTAGTTCGCGGCCCAGATCGGATTCACCCCTCCACTTT
NA	13	NA	TRBV2	TRBJ1-1	CASSEVRGAEAFF	TGTGCCAGCAGTGAGGTGAGGGGTGCTGAAGCTTTCTTT
NA	15	NA	TRBV29-1	TRBJ2-7	CSVEDFTGFSYEQYF	TGCAGCGTTGAAGATTTCACGGGGTTCTCCTACGAGCAGTACTTC
NA	14	NA	TRBV5-5	TRBJ2-7	CASSLPGSSYEQYF	TGTGCCAGCAGCTTGCCTGGGAGCTCCTACGAGCAGTACTTC
NA	13	NA	TRBV11-2	TRBJ2-1	CASGLDLLNEQFF	TGTGCCAGCGGCTTGGACCTTCTCAATGAGCAGTTCTTC
NA	12	NA	TRBV6-5	TRBJ2-1	CASSRPWGDPFF	TGTGCCAGCAGTAGACCATGGGGTGATCCGTTCTTC
TRBD1	12	few	TRBV30	TRBJ2-7	CAWRQGSYEQYF	TGTGCCTGGAGACAGGGGTCCTACGAGCAGTACTTC
TRBD1	15	NA	TRBV6-5	TRBJ2-3	CASRAGTGETDTQYF	TGTGCCAGCAGGGCCGGGACAGGGGAAACAGATACGCAGTATTTT
NA	16	NA	TRBV5-6	TRBJ1-1	CASSSTGVIRDTEAFF	TGTGCCAGCAGCTCGACAGGTGTGATAAGGGACACTGAAGCTTTCTTT
NA	15	NA	TRBV15	TRBJ1-2	CATSRDPRWGYGYTF	TGTGCCACCAGCAGAGATCCCCGATGGGGCTATGGCTACACCTTC
NA	15	NA	TRBV18	TRBJ2-3	CASSPPQGSGDTQYF	TGTGCCAGCTCACCACCCCAGGGGTCTGGGGATACGCAGTATTTT
NA	15	NA	TRBV2	TRBJ2-1	CASSEGQSSYNEQFF	TGTGCCAGCAGTGAAGGACAGAGCTCCTACAATGAGCAGTTCTTC
NA	12	NA	TRBV19	TRBJ1-5	CASGRTNQPQHF	TGTGCCAGCGGACGGACTAATCAGCCCCAGCATTTT
TRBD1	19	NA	TRBV10-2	TRBJ2-6	CASSEVDRVSLAGANVLTF	TGCGCCAGCAGTGAAGTGGACAGGGTTTCTTTAGCTGGGGCCAACGTCCTGACTTTC